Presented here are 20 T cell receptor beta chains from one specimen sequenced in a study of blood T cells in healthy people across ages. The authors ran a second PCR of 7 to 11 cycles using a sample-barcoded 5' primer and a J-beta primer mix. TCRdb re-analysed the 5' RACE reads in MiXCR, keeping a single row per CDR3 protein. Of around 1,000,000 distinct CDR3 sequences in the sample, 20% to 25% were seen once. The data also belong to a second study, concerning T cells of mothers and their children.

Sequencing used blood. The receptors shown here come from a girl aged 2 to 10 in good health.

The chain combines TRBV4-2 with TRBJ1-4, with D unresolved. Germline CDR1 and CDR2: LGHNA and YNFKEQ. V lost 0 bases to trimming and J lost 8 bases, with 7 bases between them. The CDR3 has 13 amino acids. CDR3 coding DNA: TGTGCCAGCAGCCAAGAACAGAGGGAAAAACTGTTTTTT. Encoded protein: CASSQEQREKLFF.

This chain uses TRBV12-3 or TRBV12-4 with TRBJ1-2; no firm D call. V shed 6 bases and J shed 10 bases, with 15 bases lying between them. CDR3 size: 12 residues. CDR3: CASSLGNPSYTF. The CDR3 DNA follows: TGTGCCAGCAGCCTGGGTAACCCGTCCTACACCTTC.

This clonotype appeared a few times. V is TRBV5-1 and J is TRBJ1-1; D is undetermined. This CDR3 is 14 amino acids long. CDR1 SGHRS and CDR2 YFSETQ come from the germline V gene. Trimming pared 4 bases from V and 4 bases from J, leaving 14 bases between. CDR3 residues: CASSPTVYSTEAFF. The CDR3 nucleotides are TGCGCCAGCAGCCCTACGGTCTACAGCACTGAAGCTTTCTTT.

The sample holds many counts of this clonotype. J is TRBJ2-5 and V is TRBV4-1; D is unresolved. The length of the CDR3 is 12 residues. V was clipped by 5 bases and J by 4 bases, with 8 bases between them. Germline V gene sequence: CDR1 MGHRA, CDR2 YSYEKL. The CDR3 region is CASSAVLETQYF. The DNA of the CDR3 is TGCGCCAGCAGCGCGGTGTTAGAGACCCAGTACTTC.

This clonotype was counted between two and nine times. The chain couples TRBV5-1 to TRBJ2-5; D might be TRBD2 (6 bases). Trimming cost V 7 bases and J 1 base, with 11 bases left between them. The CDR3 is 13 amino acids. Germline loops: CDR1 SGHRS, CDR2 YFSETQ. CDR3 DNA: TGCGCCAGCCGTACTAGCATCCAAGAGACCCAGTACTTC. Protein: CASRTSIQETQYF.

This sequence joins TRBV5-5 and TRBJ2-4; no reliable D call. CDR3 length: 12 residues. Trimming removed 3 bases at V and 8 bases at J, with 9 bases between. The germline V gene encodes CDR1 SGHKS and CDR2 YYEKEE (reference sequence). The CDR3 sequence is CASSYPMDIQYF. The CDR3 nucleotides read TGTGCCAGCAGCTACCCTATGGACATTCAGTACTTC.

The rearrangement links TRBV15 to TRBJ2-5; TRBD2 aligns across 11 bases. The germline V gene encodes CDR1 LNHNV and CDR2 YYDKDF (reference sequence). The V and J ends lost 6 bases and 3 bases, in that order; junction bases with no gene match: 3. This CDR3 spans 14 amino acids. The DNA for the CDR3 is TGTGCCACCAGGTCGACTAGCGGGGAAGAGACCCAGTACTTC. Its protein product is CATRSTSGEETQYF.

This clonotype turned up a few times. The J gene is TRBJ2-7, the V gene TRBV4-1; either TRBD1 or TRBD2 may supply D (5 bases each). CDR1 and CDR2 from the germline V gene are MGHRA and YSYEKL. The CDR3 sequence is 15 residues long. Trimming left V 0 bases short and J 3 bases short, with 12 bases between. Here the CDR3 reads CASSQDRGAVYEQYF. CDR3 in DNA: TGCGCCAGCAGCCAAGATAGAGGGGCGGTCTACGAGCAGTACTTC.

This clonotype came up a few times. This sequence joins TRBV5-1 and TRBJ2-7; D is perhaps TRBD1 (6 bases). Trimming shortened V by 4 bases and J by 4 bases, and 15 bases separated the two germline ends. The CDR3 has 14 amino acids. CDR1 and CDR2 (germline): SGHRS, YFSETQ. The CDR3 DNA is TGCGCCAGCAGCAAATTTAGGACAGATTACGAGCAGTACTTC. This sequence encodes CASSKFRTDYEQYF.

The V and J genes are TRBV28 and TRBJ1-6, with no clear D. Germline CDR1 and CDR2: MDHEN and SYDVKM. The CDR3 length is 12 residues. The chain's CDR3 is CWTATYNSPLHF. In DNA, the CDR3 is TGTTGGACGGCGACCTATAATTCACCCCTCCACTTT.

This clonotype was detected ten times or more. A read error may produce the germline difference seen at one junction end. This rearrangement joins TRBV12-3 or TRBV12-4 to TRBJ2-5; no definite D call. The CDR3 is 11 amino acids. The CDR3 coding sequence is TGCGCCAGCAGCTGGGAAGAGACCCAGTACTTC. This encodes CASSWEETQYF.

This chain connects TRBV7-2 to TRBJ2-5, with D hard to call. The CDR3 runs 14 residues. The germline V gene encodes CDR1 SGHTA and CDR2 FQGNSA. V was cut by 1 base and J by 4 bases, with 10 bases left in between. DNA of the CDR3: TGTGCCAGCAGCTTAGGGACCCCGGTAGAGACCCAGTACTTC. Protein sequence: CASSLGTPVETQYF. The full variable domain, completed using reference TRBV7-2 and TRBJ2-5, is GAGVSQSPSNKVTEKGKDVELRCDPISGHTALYWYRQSLGQGLEFLIYFQGNSAPDKSGLPSDRFSAERTGGSVSTLTIQRTQQEDSAVYLCASSLGTPVETQYFGPGTRLLVL.

This chain's CDR3 is CASSLGGGGEAFF. The CDR3 region has the DNA TGTGCCAGCAGCTTAGGAGGGGGTGGTGAAGCTTTCTTT. The chain employs TRBV7-2 and TRBJ1-1, with D perhaps matching TRBD1 (6 bases). The germline V gene has CDR1 SGHTA and CDR2 FQGNSA. V lost 1 base, J lost 7 bases, and 10 bases lay in between. The CDR3 is made up of 13 amino acids.

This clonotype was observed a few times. DNA of the CDR3: TGTGCCAGCAGCCCGGACAGGGTAGGACAGCCCCAGCATTTT. Amino acids: CASSPDRVGQPQHF. The J gene is TRBJ1-5, the V gene TRBV12-3 or TRBV12-4; TRBD1 matches at 8 bases. V lost 6 bases and J lost 7; bases outside the gene matches: 8. The CDR3 loop spans 14 amino acids.

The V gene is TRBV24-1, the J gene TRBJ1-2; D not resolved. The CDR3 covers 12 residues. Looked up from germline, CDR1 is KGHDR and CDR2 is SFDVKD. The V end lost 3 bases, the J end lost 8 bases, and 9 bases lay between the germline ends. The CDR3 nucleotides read TGTGCCACCAGTGATGAGGTATTGGGCTACACCTTC. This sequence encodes CATSDEVLGYTF.

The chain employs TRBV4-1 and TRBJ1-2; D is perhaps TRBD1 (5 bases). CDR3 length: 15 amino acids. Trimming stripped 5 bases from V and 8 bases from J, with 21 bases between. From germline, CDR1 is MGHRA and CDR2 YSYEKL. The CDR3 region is CASSKNPGEGKGYTF. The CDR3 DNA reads TGCGCCAGCAGCAAAAACCCGGGGGAAGGAAAGGGCTACACCTTC.

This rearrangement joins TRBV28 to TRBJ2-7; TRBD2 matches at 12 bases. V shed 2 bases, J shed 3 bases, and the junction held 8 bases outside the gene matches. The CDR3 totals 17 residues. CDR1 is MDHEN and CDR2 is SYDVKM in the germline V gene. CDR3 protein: CASSLRLAGVRVYEQYF. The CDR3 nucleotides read TGTGCCAGCAGTTTACGACTAGCGGGAGTCCGAGTCTACGAGCAGTACTTC.

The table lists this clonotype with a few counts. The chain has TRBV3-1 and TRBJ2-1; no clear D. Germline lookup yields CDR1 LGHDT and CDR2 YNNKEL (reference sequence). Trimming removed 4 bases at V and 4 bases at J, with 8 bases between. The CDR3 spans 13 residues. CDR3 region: CASSRTTYNEQFF. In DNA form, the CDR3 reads TGTGCCAGCAGCCGAACTACTTACAATGAGCAGTTCTTC.

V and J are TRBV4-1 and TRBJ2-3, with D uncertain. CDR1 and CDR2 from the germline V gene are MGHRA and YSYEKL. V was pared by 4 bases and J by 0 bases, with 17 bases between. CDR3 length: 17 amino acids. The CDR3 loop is CASSRVWPFSSTDTQYF. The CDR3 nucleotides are TGCGCCAGCAGCCGGGTTTGGCCGTTTTCTAGCACAGATACGCAGTATTTT.

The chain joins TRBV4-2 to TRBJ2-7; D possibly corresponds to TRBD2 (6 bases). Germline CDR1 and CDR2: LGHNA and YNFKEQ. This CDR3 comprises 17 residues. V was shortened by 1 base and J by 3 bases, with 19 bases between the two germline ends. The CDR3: CASSQAALGSGVYEQYF. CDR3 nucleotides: TGTGCCAGCAGCCAAGCGGCCCTGGGTAGCGGTGTCTACGAGCAGTACTTC.